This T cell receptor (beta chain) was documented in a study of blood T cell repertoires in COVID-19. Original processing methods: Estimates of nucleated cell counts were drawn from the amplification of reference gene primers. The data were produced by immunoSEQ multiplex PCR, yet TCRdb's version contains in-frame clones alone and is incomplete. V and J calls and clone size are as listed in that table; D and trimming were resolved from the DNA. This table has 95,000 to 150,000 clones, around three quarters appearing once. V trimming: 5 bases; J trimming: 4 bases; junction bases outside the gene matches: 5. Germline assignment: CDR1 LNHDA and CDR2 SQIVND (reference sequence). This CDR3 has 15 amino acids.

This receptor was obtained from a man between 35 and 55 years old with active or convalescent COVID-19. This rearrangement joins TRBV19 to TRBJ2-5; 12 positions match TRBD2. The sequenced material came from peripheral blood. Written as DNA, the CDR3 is TGTGCCAGTAGTCCTAGCGGGGGGGCCCGAGAGACCCAGTACTTC. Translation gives CASSPSGGARETQYF.